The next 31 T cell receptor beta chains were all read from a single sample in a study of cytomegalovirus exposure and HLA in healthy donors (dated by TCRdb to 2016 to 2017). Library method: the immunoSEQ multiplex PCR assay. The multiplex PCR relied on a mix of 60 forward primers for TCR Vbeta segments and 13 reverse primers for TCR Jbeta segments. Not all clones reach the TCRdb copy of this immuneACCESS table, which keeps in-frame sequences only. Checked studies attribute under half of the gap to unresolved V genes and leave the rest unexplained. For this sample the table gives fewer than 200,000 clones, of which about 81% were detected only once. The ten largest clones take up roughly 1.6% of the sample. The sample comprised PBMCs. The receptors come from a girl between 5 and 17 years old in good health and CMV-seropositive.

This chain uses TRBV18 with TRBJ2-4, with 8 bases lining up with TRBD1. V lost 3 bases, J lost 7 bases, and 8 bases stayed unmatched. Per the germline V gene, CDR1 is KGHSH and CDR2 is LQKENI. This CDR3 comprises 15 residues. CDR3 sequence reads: CASSPIVRQGNIQYF. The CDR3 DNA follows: TGTGCCAGCTCACCGATAGTAAGACAGGGGAACATTCAGTACTTC.

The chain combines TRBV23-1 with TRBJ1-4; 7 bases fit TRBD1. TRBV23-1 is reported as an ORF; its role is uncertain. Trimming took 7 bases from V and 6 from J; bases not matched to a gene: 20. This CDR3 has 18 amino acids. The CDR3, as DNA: TGCGCCAGCACGTACCTTATCCATGGGGACAGCATTTATGAAAAACTGTTTTTT. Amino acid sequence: CASTYLIHGDSIYEKLFF.

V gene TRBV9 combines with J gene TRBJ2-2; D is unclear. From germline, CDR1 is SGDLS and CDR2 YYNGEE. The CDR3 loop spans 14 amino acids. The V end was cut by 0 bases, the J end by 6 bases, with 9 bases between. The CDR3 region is CASSVVSSPGELFF. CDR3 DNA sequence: TGTGCCAGCAGCGTAGTTTCAAGCCCCGGGGAGCTGTTTTTT. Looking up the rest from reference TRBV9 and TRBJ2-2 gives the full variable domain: DSGVTQTPKHLITATGQRVTLRCSPRSGDLSVYWYQQSLDQGLQFLIQYYNGEERAKGNILERFSAQQFPDLHSELNLSSLELGDSALYFCASSVVSSPGELFFGEGSRLTVL.

The CDR3 loop is CASSAPGQGSYEQYF. CDR3 nucleotides: TGTGCCAGCAGTGCTCCGGGACAGGGTTCCTACGAGCAGTACTTC. This rearrangement joins TRBV28 to TRBJ2-7; 9 nucleotides line up with TRBD1. Germline assignment: CDR1 MDHEN and CDR2 SYDVKM. With V trimmed by 5 bases and J by 1 base, 6 bases remained unmatched. The CDR3 is 15 amino acids.

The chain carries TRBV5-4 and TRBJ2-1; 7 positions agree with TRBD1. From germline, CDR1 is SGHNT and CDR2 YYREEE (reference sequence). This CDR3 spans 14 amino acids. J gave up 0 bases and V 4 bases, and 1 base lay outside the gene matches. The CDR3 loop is CASSRDSSYNEQFF. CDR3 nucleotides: TGTGCCAGCAGCCGGGACAGCTCCTACAATGAGCAGTTCTTC.

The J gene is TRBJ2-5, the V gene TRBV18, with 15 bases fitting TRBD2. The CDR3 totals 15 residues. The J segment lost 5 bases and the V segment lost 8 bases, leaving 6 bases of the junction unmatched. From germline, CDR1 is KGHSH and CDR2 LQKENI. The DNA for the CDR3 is TGTGCCAGCGCCGCCGGGACTAGCGGGAGGGAGACCCAGTACTTC. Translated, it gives CASAAGTSGRETQYF.

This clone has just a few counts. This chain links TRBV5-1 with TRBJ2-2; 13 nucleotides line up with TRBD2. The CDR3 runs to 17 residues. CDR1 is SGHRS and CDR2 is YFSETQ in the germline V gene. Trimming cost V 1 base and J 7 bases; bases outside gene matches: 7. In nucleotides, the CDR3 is TGCGCCAGCAGCTTGACTAGCGGGAGGGCCGGAGGCGGGGAGCTGTTTTTT. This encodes CASSLTSGRAGGGELFF.

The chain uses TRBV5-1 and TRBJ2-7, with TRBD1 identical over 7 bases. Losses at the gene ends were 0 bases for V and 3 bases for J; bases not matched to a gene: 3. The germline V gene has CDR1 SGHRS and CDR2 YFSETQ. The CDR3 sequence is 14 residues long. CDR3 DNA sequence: TGCGCCAGCAGCTTGGGGCAGGGGGTCTACGAGCAGTACTTC. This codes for CASSLGQGVYEQYF.

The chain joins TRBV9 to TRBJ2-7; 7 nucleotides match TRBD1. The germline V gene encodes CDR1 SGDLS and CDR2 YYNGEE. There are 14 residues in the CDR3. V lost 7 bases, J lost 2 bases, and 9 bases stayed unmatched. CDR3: CASGAGDRPYEQYF. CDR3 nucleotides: TGTGCCAGCGGGGCCGGGGACAGACCCTACGAGCAGTACTTC.

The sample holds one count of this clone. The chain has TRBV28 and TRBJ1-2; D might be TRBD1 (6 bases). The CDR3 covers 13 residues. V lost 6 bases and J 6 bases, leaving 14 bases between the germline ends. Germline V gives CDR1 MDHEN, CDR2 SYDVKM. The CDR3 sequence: CASRSPGQNGYTF. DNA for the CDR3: TGTGCCAGCAGGTCGCCGGGACAAAATGGCTACACCTTC.

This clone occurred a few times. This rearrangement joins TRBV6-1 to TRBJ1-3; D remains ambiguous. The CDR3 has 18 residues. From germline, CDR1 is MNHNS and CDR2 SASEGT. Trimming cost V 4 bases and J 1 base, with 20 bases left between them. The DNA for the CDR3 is TGTGCCAGCAGTGGATTCGGGAACACCTGGAGGTCTGGAAACACCATATATTTT. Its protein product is CASSGFGNTWRSGNTIYF.

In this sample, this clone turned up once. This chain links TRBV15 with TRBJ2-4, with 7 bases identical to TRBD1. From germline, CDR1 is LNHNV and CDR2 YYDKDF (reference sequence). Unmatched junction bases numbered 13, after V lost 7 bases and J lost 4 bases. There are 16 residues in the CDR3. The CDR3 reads CATKRAGGIVKNIQYF. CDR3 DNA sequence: TGTGCCACCAAAAGGGCAGGGGGAATCGTTAAAAACATTCAGTACTTC. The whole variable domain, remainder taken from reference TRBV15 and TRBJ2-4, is DAMVIQNPRYQVTQFGKPVTLSCSQTLNHNVMYWYQQKSSQAPKLLFHYYDKDFNNEADTPDNFQSRRPNTSFCFLDIRSPGLGDTAMYLCATKRAGGIVKNIQYFGAGTRLSVL.

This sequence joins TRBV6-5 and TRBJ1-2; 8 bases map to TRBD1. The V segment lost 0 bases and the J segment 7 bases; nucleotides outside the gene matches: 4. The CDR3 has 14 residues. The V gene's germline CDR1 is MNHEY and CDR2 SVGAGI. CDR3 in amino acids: CASSYSDRGGGYTF. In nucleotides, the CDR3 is TGTGCCAGCAGTTACTCTGACAGGGGCGGTGGCTACACCTTC.

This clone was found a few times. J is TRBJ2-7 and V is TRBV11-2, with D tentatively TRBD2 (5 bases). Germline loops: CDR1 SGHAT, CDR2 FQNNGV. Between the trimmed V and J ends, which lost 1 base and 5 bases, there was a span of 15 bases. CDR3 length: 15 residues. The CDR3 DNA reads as TGTGCCAGCAGCTTAGTACCGATCAGCGGCCACGAGCAGTACTTC. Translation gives CASSLVPISGHEQYF.

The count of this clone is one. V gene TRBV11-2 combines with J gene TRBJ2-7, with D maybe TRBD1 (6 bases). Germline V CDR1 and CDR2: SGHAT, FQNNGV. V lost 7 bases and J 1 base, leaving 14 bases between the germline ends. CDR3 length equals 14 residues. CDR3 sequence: CASNQRDKSYEQYF. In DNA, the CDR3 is TGTGCCAGCAACCAGAGGGACAAATCCTACGAGCAGTACTTC.

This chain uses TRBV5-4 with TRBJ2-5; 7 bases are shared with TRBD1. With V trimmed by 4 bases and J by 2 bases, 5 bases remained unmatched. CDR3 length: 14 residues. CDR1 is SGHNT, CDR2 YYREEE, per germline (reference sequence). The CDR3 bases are TGTGCCAGCAGCCCCCGGACAGGACAAGAGACCCAGTACTTC. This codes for CASSPRTGQETQYF.

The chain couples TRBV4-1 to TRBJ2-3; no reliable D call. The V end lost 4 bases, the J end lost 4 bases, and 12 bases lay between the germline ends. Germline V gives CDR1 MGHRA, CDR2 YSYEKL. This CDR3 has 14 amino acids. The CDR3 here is CASSRPLRSDTQYF. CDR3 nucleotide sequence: TGCGCCAGCAGCCGCCCTCTACGTTCAGATACGCAGTATTTT.

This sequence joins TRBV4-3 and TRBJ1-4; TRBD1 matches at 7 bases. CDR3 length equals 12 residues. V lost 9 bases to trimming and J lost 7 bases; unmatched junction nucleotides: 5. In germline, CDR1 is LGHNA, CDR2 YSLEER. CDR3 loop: CASQGETEKLFF. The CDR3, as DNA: TGCGCCAGTCAGGGGGAGACTGAAAAACTGTTTTTT.

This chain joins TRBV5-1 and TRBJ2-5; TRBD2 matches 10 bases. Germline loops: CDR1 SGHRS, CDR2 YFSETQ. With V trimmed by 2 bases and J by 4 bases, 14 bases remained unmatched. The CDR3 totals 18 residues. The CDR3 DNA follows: TGCGCCAGCAGCTTTTTTCAGGTTCTAGCGGGAGAATCAGAGACCCAGTACTTC. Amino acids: CASSFFQVLAGESETQYF.

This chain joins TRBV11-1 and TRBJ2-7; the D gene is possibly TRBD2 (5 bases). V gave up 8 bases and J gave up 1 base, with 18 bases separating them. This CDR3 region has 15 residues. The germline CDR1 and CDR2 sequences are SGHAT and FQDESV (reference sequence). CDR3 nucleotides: TGTGCCAGCCACGGGAACGGACCTACTTCCTACGAGCAGTACTTC. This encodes CASHGNGPTSYEQYF.

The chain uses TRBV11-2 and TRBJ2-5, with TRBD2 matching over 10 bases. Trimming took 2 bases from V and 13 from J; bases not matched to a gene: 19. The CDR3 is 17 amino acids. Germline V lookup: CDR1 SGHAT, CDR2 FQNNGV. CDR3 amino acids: CASSLPPVGLAGAKRYF. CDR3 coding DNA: TGTGCCAGCAGCTTACCGCCAGTTGGGCTAGCGGGGGCCAAGCGGTACTTC.

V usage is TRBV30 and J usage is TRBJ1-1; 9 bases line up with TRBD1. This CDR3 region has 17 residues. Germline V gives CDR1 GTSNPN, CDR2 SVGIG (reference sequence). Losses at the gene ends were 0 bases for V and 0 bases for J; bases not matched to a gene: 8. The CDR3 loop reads CAWSVGAGTGMNTEAFF. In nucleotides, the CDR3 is TGTGCCTGGAGTGTGGGCGCCGGGACAGGGATGAACACTGAAGCTTTCTTT. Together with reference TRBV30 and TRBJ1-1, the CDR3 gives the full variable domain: SQTIHQWPATLVQPVGSPLSLECTVEGTSNPNLYWYRQAAGRGLQLLFYSVGIGQISSEVPQNLSASRPQDRQFILSSKKLLLSDSGFYLCAWSVGAGTGMNTEAFFGQGTRLTVV.

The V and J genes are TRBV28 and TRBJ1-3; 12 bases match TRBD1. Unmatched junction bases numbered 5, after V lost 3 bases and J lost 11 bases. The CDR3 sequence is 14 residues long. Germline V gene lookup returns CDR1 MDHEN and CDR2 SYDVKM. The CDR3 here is CASSFGDRGPSIYF. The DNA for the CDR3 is TGTGCCAGCAGTTTCGGGGACAGGGGGCCCTCCATATATTTT.

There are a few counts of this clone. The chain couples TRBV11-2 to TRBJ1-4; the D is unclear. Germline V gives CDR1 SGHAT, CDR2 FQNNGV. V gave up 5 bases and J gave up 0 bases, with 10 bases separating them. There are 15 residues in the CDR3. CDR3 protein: CASSPRGSTNEKLFF. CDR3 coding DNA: TGTGCCAGCAGCCCTCGAGGATCAACTAATGAAAAACTGTTTTTT.

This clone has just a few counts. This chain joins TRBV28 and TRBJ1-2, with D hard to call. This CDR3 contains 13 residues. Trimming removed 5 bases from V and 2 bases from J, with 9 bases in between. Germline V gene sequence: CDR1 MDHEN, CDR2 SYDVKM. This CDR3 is CASSLPSNYGYTF. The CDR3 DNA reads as TGTGCCAGCAGTCTACCAAGCAACTATGGCTACACCTTC.

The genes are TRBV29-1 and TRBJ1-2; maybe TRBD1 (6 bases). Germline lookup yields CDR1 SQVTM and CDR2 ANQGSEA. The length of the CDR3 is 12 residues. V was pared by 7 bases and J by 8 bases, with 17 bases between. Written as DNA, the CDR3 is TGCAGCGGTGGGGCCAGGGGCGGAGGCTACACCTTC. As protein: CSGGARGGGYTF.

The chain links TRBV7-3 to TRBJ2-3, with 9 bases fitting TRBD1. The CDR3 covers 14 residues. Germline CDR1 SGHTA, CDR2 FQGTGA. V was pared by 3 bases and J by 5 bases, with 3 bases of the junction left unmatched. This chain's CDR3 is CASSFGQGRDTQYF. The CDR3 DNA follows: TGTGCCAGCAGCTTCGGACAGGGGCGAGATACGCAGTATTTT.

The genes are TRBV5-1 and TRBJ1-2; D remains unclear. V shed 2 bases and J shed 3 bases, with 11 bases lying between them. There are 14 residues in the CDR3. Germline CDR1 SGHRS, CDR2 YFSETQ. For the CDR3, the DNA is TGCGCCAGCAGCTTACCTGGACTCGACTATGGCTACACCTTC. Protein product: CASSLPGLDYGYTF.

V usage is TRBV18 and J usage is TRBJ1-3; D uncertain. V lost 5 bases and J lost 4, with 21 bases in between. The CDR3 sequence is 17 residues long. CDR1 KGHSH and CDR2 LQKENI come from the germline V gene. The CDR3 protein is CASSISSRPPGGNTIYF. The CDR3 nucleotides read TGTGCCAGCTCAATTTCTTCGAGGCCACCGGGAGGAAACACCATATATTTT.

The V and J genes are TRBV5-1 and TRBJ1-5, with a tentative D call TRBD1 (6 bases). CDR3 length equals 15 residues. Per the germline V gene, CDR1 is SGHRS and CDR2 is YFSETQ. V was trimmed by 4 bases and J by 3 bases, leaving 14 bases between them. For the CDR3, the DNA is TGCGCCAGCAGCCTAGGACAGCACGTCAATCAGCCCCAGCATTTT. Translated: CASSLGQHVNQPQHF.

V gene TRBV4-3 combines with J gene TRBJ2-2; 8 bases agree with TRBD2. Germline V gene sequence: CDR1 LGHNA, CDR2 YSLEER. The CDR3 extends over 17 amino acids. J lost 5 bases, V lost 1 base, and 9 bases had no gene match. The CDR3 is CASSQVTGTSVTGELFF. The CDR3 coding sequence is TGCGCCAGCAGCCAAGTCACCGGGACTAGTGTGACCGGGGAGCTGTTTTTT.